The 18 T cell receptor beta chains below come from one sample, sequenced in a study of beta chain features in type 1 diabetes. Study observations and caveats: Shorter TCRB CDR3s, moderately but significantly so, marked every one of the four CD4+ subsets in Type 1 diabetes patients.

Reverse transcription of all isolated RNA meant that expressed TCRB transcripts were sequenced. Profiled with immunoSEQ multiplex PCR; TCRdb holds only in-frame clones, not every one. Seen here are 150,000 to 200,000 clones, approximately 62% observed once, and the top ten hold about 0.089%. Which antigens these TCRs recognize remains unknown. Sequenced sample: naive CD4+ T cells from blood. The receptors derive from a man in his thirties or forties with type 1 diabetes.

The chain carries TRBV2 and TRBJ2-1; 8 positions match TRBD2. This CDR3 is 13 amino acids long. Germline CDR1 is SNHLY and CDR2 is FYNNEI. Trimming at V came to 5 bases and at J to 6 bases, leaving 3 bases not matched to a gene. The CDR3 protein is CASSWAGGNEQFF. CDR3 nucleotide sequence: TGTGCCAGCAGTTGGGCGGGGGGCAATGAGCAGTTCTTC.

The rearrangement links TRBV29-1 to TRBJ1-1; TRBD1 is a possible D gene (6 bases). CDR1 and CDR2 (germline): SQVTM, ANQGSEA. Trimming took off 7 bases at V and 5 bases at J, with 17 bases between the two ends. This CDR3 region has 13 residues. CDR3: CSGAGTKGTEAFF. For the CDR3, the DNA is TGCAGCGGGGCCGGGACAAAGGGGACTGAAGCTTTCTTT.

This rearrangement joins TRBV4-3 to TRBJ1-4; D not resolved. This CDR3 spans 14 amino acids. Trimming cost V 1 base and J 12 bases, with 15 bases left between them. Per the germline V gene, CDR1 is LGHNA and CDR2 is YSLEER. The CDR3 sequence: CASSQAYRLGELFF. The CDR3 nucleotides are TGCGCCAGCAGCCAAGCTTACAGACTCGGGGAACTGTTTTTT.

The V call is TRBV30, the J call TRBJ2-7; 11 bases align to TRBD1. The CDR3 is 14 amino acids. Germline loops: CDR1 GTSNPN, CDR2 SVGIG (reference sequence). Germline trimming cut 7 bases from V and 3 bases from J; bases unmatched to any gene: 8. CDR3 sequence (DNA): TGTGCCTTTTCTCAGGGGACAGGGGGCTACGAGCAGTACTTC. This codes for CAFSQGTGGYEQYF.

There are a few counts of this clone. The DNA for the CDR3 is TGCAGCGCCCAAAGACAGGGGGTCACGTTTGAGACCCAGTACTTC. This gives the protein CSAQRQGVTFETQYF. J is TRBJ2-5 and V is TRBV29-1, with 9 bases aligning to TRBD1. The CDR3 has 15 residues. Germline V gene lookup returns CDR1 SQVTM and CDR2 ANQGSEA. Trimming cost V 7 bases and J 5 bases; bases outside gene matches: 14.

This clone was observed a few times. The rearrangement joins TRBV5-6 to TRBJ2-2; tentative D call: TRBD1 (6 bases). CDR3 length: 15 amino acids. Germline loops: CDR1 SGHDT, CDR2 YYEEEE. V was cut by 6 bases and J by 0 bases, with 12 bases left in between. The CDR3 DNA sequence: TGTGCCAGCACTCTACAGGGCGCGAACACCGGGGAGCTGTTTTTT. Translation gives CASTLQGANTGELFF.

The V gene is TRBV19, the J gene TRBJ1-2; no firm D call. CDR1 is LNHDA, CDR2 SQIVND, per germline (reference sequence). The CDR3 contains 13 residues. Trimming removed 5 bases at V and 8 bases at J, with 15 bases between. The CDR3 region has the DNA TGTGCCAGTAGTGCGATCCGAGAAGGAGGCTACACCTTC. Protein sequence: CASSAIREGGYTF.

J is TRBJ1-1 and V is TRBV28; D remains unclear. Germline V gene sequence: CDR1 MDHEN, CDR2 SYDVKM. The CDR3 is made up of 14 amino acids. The germline V and J ends were trimmed by 4 bases and 0 bases, with 9 bases remaining between them. The CDR3 nucleotides are TGTGCCAGCAGTTCCCCAACGGTGAACACTGAAGCTTTCTTT. Encoded protein: CASSSPTVNTEAFF. Full variable domain (missing parts from reference TRBV28 and TRBJ1-1): DVKVTQSSRYLVKRTGEKVFLECVQDMDHENMFWYRQDPGLGLRLIYFSYDVKMKEKGDIPEGYSVSREKKERFSLILESASTNQTSMYLCASSSPTVNTEAFFGQGTRLTVV.

This sequence joins TRBV15 and TRBJ2-1; possibly TRBD2 for D (6 bases). Germline CDR1 LNHNV, CDR2 YYDKDF (reference sequence). V lost 0 bases and J 4 bases, leaving 13 bases between the germline ends. The CDR3 has 16 amino acids. The CDR3 here is CATSRDGGEGYNEQFF. CDR3 coding DNA: TGTGCCACCAGCAGAGATGGAGGGGAAGGTTACAATGAGCAGTTCTTC. Combining the CDR3 with reference TRBV15 and TRBJ2-1 gives the whole variable domain DAMVIQNPRYQVTQFGKPVTLSCSQTLNHNVMYWYQQKSSQAPKLLFHYYDKDFNNEADTPDNFQSRRPNTSFCFLDIRSPGLGDTAMYLCATSRDGGEGYNEQFFGPGTRLTVL.

V gene TRBV20-1 combines with J gene TRBJ2-1; D may be TRBD1 or TRBD2 (5 bases each). The CDR3 consists of 11 residues. V was pared by 6 bases and J by 7 bases, with 10 bases between. CDR1 is DFQATT, CDR2 SNEGSKA, per germline (reference sequence). CDR3 in amino acids: CSAWGTNEQFF. Written as DNA, the CDR3 is TGCAGTGCGTGGGGGACGAATGAGCAGTTCTTC.

This clone has only a few counts. This chain joins TRBV9 and TRBJ2-3; 10 nucleotides match TRBD2. V was pared by 0 bases and J by 3 bases, with 1 base of the junction left unmatched. CDR1 and CDR2 (germline): SGDLS, YYNGEE. This CDR3 has 15 residues. CDR3 coding DNA: TGTGCCAGCAGCGTAGGGGGACTAGCGACAGATACGCAGTATTTT. This encodes CASSVGGLATDTQYF. The whole variable domain, remainder taken from reference TRBV9 and TRBJ2-3, is DSGVTQTPKHLITATGQRVTLRCSPRSGDLSVYWYQQSLDQGLQFLIQYYNGEERAKGNILERFSAQQFPDLHSELNLSSLELGDSALYFCASSVGGLATDTQYFGPGTRLTVL.

CDR3 DNA: TGCAGCGCAGAACGACAGGGGACCTACGAGCAGTACTTC. As protein: CSAERQGTYEQYF. The rearrangement joins TRBV29-1 to TRBJ2-7; 8 bases fit TRBD1. J was trimmed by 2 bases and V by 7 bases; bases with no gene match: 7. Per the germline V gene, CDR1 is SQVTM and CDR2 is ANQGSEA. The CDR3 is made up of 13 amino acids.

The J gene is TRBJ2-1, the V gene TRBV4-3; either TRBD1 or TRBD2 may supply D (5 bases each). The CDR3 is made up of 20 amino acids. Per germline, CDR1 LGHNA and CDR2 YSLEER. The V and J ends lost 0 bases and 0 bases respectively, with 21 bases between them. Here the CDR3 DNA reads TGCGCCAGCAGCCAAGATTGGGTTTGGAAAGGGACCGCCTCCTACAATGAGCAGTTCTTC. It is translated as CASSQDWVWKGTASYNEQFF.

This clone was found once. The rearrangement joins TRBV28 to TRBJ2-3, with TRBD2 matching 9 bases. Germline loops: CDR1 MDHEN, CDR2 SYDVKM. The CDR3 sequence is 14 residues long. The V and J ends lost 5 bases and 4 bases, in that order; junction bases with no gene match: 4. The CDR3 DNA follows: TGTGCCAGCAGTGGCGGGGGGGCAGCAGATACGCAGTATTTT. Residues: CASSGGGAADTQYF. The whole variable domain, filled in from reference TRBV28 and TRBJ2-3, reads DVKVTQSSRYLVKRTGEKVFLECVQDMDHENMFWYRQDPGLGLRLIYFSYDVKMKEKGDIPEGYSVSREKKERFSLILESASTNQTSMYLCASSGGGAADTQYFGPGTRLTVL.

V and J are TRBV4-3 and TRBJ1-2, with unresolved D. This CDR3 region has 15 residues. Trimming pared 4 bases from V and 2 bases from J, leaving 14 bases between. Germline CDR1 and CDR2: LGHNA and YSLEER. This CDR3 is CASSPYASGNYGYTF. The CDR3 bases are TGCGCCAGCAGCCCGTACGCTTCGGGGAACTATGGCTACACCTTC.

The CDR3 DNA is TGTGCCAGCAGCTTAGCGGCGTACCCCTACGAGCAGTACTTC. Its translation: CASSLAAYPYEQYF. The chain recombines TRBV11-2 with TRBJ2-7; D gene ambiguous. Per germline, CDR1 SGHAT and CDR2 FQNNGV. V lost 1 base, J lost 2 bases, and 9 bases lay in between. This CDR3 has 14 residues.

This chain uses TRBV30 with TRBJ1-1; D ambiguous. The germline gives CDR1 GTSNPN, CDR2 SVGIG (reference sequence). The CDR3 sequence is 10 residues long. V shed 5 bases and J shed 7 bases, with 8 bases lying between them. Written as DNA, the CDR3 is TGTGCCTGGGAACGTGGTGAAGCTTTCTTT. It translates to CAWERGEAFF.

The table lists this clone with a few counts. The chain couples TRBV13 to TRBJ1-2; D call uncertain. The CDR3 has 13 amino acids. Germline V gene sequence: CDR1 PRHDT, CDR2 FYEKMQ (reference sequence). Trimming left V 3 bases short and J 2 bases short, with 7 bases between. The CDR3 loop reads CASSFLGNYGYTF. The CDR3 DNA reads as TGTGCCAGCAGCTTCCTGGGAAACTATGGCTACACCTTC.